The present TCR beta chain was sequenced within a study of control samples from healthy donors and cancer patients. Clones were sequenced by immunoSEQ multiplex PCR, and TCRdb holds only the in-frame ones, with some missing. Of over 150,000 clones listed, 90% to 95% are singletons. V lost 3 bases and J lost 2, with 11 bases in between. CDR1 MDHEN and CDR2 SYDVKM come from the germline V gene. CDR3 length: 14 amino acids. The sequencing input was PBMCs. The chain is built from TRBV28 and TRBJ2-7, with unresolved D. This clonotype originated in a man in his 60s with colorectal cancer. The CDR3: CASSFGPGAYEQYF. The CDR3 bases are TGTGCCAGCAGTTTTGGTCCGGGCGCCTACGAGCAGTACTTC.